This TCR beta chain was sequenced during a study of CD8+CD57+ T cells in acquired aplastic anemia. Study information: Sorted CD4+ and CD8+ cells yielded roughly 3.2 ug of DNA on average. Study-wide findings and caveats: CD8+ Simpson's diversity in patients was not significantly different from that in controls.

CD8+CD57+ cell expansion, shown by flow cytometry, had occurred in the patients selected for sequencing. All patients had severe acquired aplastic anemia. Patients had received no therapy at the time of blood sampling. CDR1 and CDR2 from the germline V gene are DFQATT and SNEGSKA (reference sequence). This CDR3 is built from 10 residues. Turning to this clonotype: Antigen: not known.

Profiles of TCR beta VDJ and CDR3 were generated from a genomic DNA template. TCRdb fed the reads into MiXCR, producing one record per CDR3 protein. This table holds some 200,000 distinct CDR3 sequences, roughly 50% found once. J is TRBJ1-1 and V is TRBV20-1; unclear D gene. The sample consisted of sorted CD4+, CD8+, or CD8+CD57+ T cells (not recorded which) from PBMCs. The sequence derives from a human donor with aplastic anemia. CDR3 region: CSSEHLEAFF. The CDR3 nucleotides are TGCAGCTCGGAGCACCTTGAAGCTTTCTTT.